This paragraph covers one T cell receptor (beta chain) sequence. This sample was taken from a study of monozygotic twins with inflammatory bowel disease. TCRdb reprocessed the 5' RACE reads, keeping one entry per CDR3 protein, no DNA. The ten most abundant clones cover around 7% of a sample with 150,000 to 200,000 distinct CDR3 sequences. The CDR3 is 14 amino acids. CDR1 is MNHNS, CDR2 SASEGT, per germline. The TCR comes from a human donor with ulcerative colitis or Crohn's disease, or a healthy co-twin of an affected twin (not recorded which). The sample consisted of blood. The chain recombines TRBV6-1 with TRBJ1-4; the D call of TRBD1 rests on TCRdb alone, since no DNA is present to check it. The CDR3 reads CALHRQFGGEKLFF.